This TCR beta chain appears in the sequencing data of a study of Graves' ophthalmopathy and Graves' hyperthyroidism (dated by TCRdb to 2017 to 2018). Background for the entire study: Hyperthyroidism was considered stable if no progression to ophthalmopathy occurred within 18 months of follow-up. TCR beta repertoire signatures were used to distinguish Graves' ophthalmopathy from Graves' hyperthyroidism and to predict progression to ophthalmopathy. In total, around 140 blood samples were TCR-sequenced: some 40 ophthalmopathy, some 75 hyperthyroidism and about 17 hyperthyroidism-to-ophthalmopathy patients. A discovery set of about a hundred patients (approximately 45 ophthalmopathy, just over 55 stable hyperthyroidism) was enrolled to explore V-J signatures distinguishing ophthalmopathy from hyperthyroidism. The independent validation cohort included around 19 hyperthyroidism patients plus 17 patients who later progressed from hyperthyroidism to ophthalmopathy. T-cell repertoires of thyroid tissue and blood were compared in more than 5 hyperthyroidism patients. Once sampling was done, hyperthyroidism patients were given methimazole at a starting dose of 30 mg daily, while ophthalmopathy patients were given high-dose intravenous methylprednisolone. Study-wide conclusions, independent of this receptor: In cross-validation, the 13-signature model distinguished ophthalmopathy from stable hyperthyroidism with approximately 88% sensitivity and almost 83% specificity, and in the test set the corresponding values were approximately 79% and 70%. In validation, the model predicted ophthalmopathy progression with 70.59% sensitivity and roughly 78% specificity; roughly eleven predicted patients were CT-confirmed with GO in a median of about 7.1 months. Among expanded thyroid clonotypes with frequency above 0.001, most also showed up in blood, which suggests that blood repertoires may reflect the thyroid immune response. No statistical method was used to predetermine the sample size, and group allocation was not hidden from the investigators.

TCR beta CDR3 regions were amplified from RNA transcripts for repertoire sequencing. A first-round RT-PCR used HTBI primers with the Qiagen OneStep RT-PCR kit, followed by a second-round multiplex PCR, size selection and purification. Libraries were sequenced paired-end with 100 bp reads on an Illumina HiSeq2000. The published analysis was carried out like this. SOAPnuke was used to process the reads, removing any read that contained adapters or uncalled bases, had a mean Phred below 15, or lacked an exact match to the constant primer or identifier. High-quality paired reads were merged with COPE v1.2.5. Clonotypes were defined as unique nucleotide sequences and were aligned to IMGT TRB V, D and J references using MiTCR v1.1. The analysis was limited to V-J combinations with a frequency above 0.0001, which together covered about 99% of the repertoires. For each V-J combination, a TCR clonal expansion and chaos score was defined as F50 clonal expansion divided by the chaos observed in the TCRdist matrix. Features were reduced by Welch's t-statistics and random forest to around 13 V-J combinations, which fed a naive Bayes classifier. Thyroid-blood repertoire similarity was quantified with the Morisita-Horn index. The public reads were reanalyzed by TCRdb: fastp trimming at Q25, MiXCR alignment, in-frame beta chains only. Every distinct CDR3 protein forms one entry, paired with its most common genes and DNA. In this record, the V and J calls reflect TCRdb's handling and not the investigators' own analysis. The sample yields around 1.1 million distinct CDR3 sequences; less than 45% were counted once. 8.5% to 14% of the sample lies in the top ten.

Hyperthyroidism patients were newly diagnosed, with disease duration under 2 months, and aged 18 to 65 years. Patients with other autoimmune diseases, uncontrolled infections, pregnancy or lactation were excluded from the study. Clinical symptoms, serum thyroxine, TRAb, thyroid ultrasound and orbital computed tomography were used for diagnosis. Total RNA was extracted with Trizol reagent and quality-checked on an Agilent 2100 Bioanalyzer. The CDR3 spans 12 residues, from the cysteine through the phenylalanine. Just the 36-base CDR3 DNA is kept, in frame starting at base 1. As encoded in the germline V gene, CDR1 is MNHNS while CDR2 is SASEGT. Trimming removed 8 bases from V and 8 bases from J, leaving 15 bases between the germline ends. This clonotype has a count of ten or more. This receptor's antigen is unknown. The record has no base qualities; no much larger clone is one base away.

Specimen: peripheral blood or thyroid tissue (not recorded which). The origin of this receptor is an adult man with Graves' hyperthyroidism. The chain links TRBV6-1 with TRBJ1-2; the D gene is not confidently resolved. The DNA is TGTGCCAGCCGGGTCAACATCCTCGGCTACACCTTC. It specifies CASRVNILGYTF.